This T cell receptor beta chain was sequenced for a study of T cell responses to AZD1222 COVID-19 vaccine. Study-level results: Vaccination with two AZD1222 doses was followed by a rise in Spike-specific TCR breadth and depth. Donors were largely white British and mainly female; clonal diversity was possibly underestimated. Spike-wide vaccine-associated CD4 TCRs dominated at 160-218 and 743-854.

The germline V and J ends were trimmed by 3 bases and 2 bases, with 11 bases remaining between them. The V gene's germline CDR1 is MDHEN and CDR2 SYDVKM. The CDR3 is made up of 15 amino acids. A remark on this clone: Its specificity is not known.

Produced via immunoSEQ multiplex PCR; TCRdb's table is partial and in-frame only. The profile shows roughly 100,000 clones, approximately 88% of them singletons. This sample comprised peripheral blood, obtained on day 0 of AZD1222 vaccination. The J gene is TRBJ2-4, the V gene TRBV28; D may correspond to TRBD1 or TRBD2 (6 bases each). The clonotype originates from an adult in good health. CDR3 residues: CASSFPGASKNIQYF. The CDR3 nucleotides are TGTGCCAGCAGTTTCCCGGGGGCGTCCAAAAACATTCAGTACTTC. The complete variable domain, with remaining parts taken from reference TRBV28 and TRBJ2-4, reads DVKVTQSSRYLVKRTGEKVFLECVQDMDHENMFWYRQDPGLGLRLIYFSYDVKMKEKGDIPEGYSVSREKKERFSLILESASTNQTSMYLCASSFPGASKNIQYFGAGTRLSVL.